The 17 T cell receptor beta chains below all came from one sample that was sequenced in a study of cytomegalovirus exposure and HLA in healthy donors. With 60 Vbeta and 13 Jbeta primers, the PCR was carried out. Libraries were prepared by immunoSEQ multiplex PCR; TCRdb keeps only in-frame clonotypes and omits some of them. This repertoire shows about 160,000 clones, approximately 79% found once; its top ten account for 7.1%. Sample: PBMCs. The receptors shown here come from a man aged 40-49 years in good health and CMV-seropositive.

The J gene is TRBJ1-1, the V gene TRBV7-6; D ambiguous. The germline V and J ends were trimmed by 6 bases and 3 bases, with 14 bases remaining between them. Germline assignment: CDR1 SGHVS and CDR2 FNYEAQ. The CDR3 has 14 amino acids. The CDR3 region has the DNA TGTGCCAGCAGTCAGGAATCAGGCGACACTGAAGCTTTCTTT. This gives the protein CASSQESGDTEAFF.

The chain carries TRBV5-8 and TRBJ1-5; 8 bases line up with TRBD1. CDR3 length: 14 residues. CDR1 is SGHTS, CDR2 YDEGEE, per germline. V dropped 2 bases and J dropped 7; count of bases not matched to a gene: 5. This CDR3 is CASSFRTGWQPQHF. The CDR3 bases are TGTGCCAGCAGCTTTAGGACAGGGTGGCAGCCCCAGCATTTT.

V gene TRBV15 combines with J gene TRBJ2-3, with TRBD2 matching 7 bases. The CDR3 length is 13 residues. The germline CDR1 and CDR2 sequences are LNHNV and YYDKDF (reference sequence). After removal of 8 bases from V and 3 bases from J, the junction contained 5 bases not matched to a gene. CDR3 loop: CATGSRGTDTQYF. CDR3 sequence (DNA): TGTGCCACCGGCTCGCGGGGGACAGATACGCAGTATTTT. The full variable domain, completed using reference TRBV15 and TRBJ2-3, is DAMVIQNPRYQVTQFGKPVTLSCSQTLNHNVMYWYQQKSSQAPKLLFHYYDKDFNNEADTPDNFQSRRPNTSFCFLDIRSPGLGDTAMYLCATGSRGTDTQYFGPGTRLTVL.

CDR3 region: CASIPGGAGDTQYF. In nucleotides, the CDR3 is TGTGCCAGCATCCCGGGGGGGGCCGGAGATACGCAGTATTTT. The chain carries TRBV6-1 and TRBJ2-3; 8 bases line up with TRBD2. The CDR3 loop spans 14 amino acids. Germline values: CDR1 MNHNS, CDR2 SASEGT. With 7 bases clipped from V and 5 bases from J, the junction kept 8 bases outside the gene matches.

This chain uses TRBV4-3 with TRBJ1-2; D uncertain. The CDR3 runs 14 residues. V was pared by 0 bases and J by 8 bases, with 13 bases between. Germline V CDR1 and CDR2: LGHNA, YSLEER. The DNA for the CDR3 is TGCGCCAGCAGCCAAGATATCAACAGTAAAGGCTACACCTTC. Translating it yields CASSQDINSKGYTF.

The rearrangement uses TRBV9 and TRBJ1-3, with TRBD1 matching 7 bases. J lost 0 bases, V lost 7 bases, and 10 bases had no gene match. The germline V gene encodes CDR1 SGDLS and CDR2 YYNGEE. This CDR3 region has 16 residues. CDR3 DNA: TGTGCCAGCTCCCGAGGAGGGGGCTCCTCTGGAAACACCATATATTTT. This gives the protein CASSRGGGSSGNTIYF.

This clone has more than one count but fewer than ten. The chain combines TRBV7-2 with TRBJ1-6; D is possibly TRBD1 (5 bases). The CDR3 runs 15 residues. V was shortened by 6 bases and J by 9 bases, with 18 bases between the two germline ends. Germline values: CDR1 SGHTA, CDR2 FQGNSA. In DNA form, the CDR3 reads TGTGCCAGCAGTGTCTCGACAGCCTTTCCTTCACCCCTCCACTTT. As protein: CASSVSTAFPSPLHF.

The rearrangement uses TRBV15 and TRBJ2-1; possibly TRBD1 for D (5 bases). Germline CDR1 reads LNHNV; CDR2 reads YYDKDF (reference sequence). The V and J ends lost 6 bases and 6 bases respectively, with 6 bases between them. The CDR3 consists of 11 residues. CDR3 region: CATSRGNEQFF. The CDR3 DNA reads as TGTGCCACCAGTAGGGGCAATGAGCAGTTCTTC.

This clone is a singleton in its sample. The rearrangement joins TRBV19 to TRBJ2-3; weak D call: TRBD1 (6 bases). CDR1 is LNHDA, CDR2 SQIVND, per germline (reference sequence). CDR3 size: 15 residues. The V gene lost 3 bases and the J gene lost 4 bases, with 14 bases spanning the gap. CDR3 DNA: TGTGCCAGTAGTATGAGTGGACAGAAGTCAGATACGCAGTATTTT. It is translated as CASSMSGQKSDTQYF.

The V gene is TRBV19, the J gene TRBJ2-2; 8 bases fit TRBD1. Germline V gene data show CDR1 as LNHDA and CDR2 as SQIVND (reference sequence). Germline trimming cut 7 bases from V and 3 bases from J; bases unmatched to any gene: 4. The CDR3 consists of 14 residues. CDR3 residues: CASIQTGDTGELFF. The CDR3 DNA reads as TGTGCCAGTATCCAGACAGGGGACACCGGGGAGCTGTTTTTT.

This chain uses TRBV7-3 with TRBJ2-7; 10 nucleotides match TRBD2. The CDR3 has 14 residues. Germline CDR1 reads SGHTA; CDR2 reads FQGTGA. The junction had 4 bases not matched to a gene; V was cut back by 3 bases and J by 5 bases. The CDR3 loop reads CASSLGLAGDEQYF. The CDR3 region has the DNA TGTGCCAGCAGCTTGGGGCTAGCGGGGGACGAGCAGTACTTC.

This clone showed up just a few times. V usage is TRBV6-1 and J usage is TRBJ2-5, with D unclear. TRBJ2-7 explains the end of the DNA better; the J call may be wrong. The CDR3 has 15 residues. Germline V lookup: CDR1 MNHNS, CDR2 SASEGT. This chain's CDR3 is CASSELKSSSYEQYF. The CDR3 DNA reads as TGTGCCAGCAGTGAACTCAAGAGTTCCTCCTACGAGCAGTACTTC.

V usage is TRBV27 and J usage is TRBJ2-1; D may be TRBD2 (6 bases). The germline gives CDR1 MNHEY, CDR2 SMNVEV (reference sequence). This CDR3 has 15 residues. Trimming cost V 6 bases and J 5 bases, with 17 bases left between them. CDR3 region: CASRGGSGRNNEQFF. CDR3 DNA: TGTGCCAGCAGGGGGGGATCTGGGAGGAACAATGAGCAGTTCTTC.

This chain uses TRBV25-1 with TRBJ1-3; D not resolved. The CDR3 is 12 residues long. V was shortened by 3 bases and J by 6 bases, with 6 bases between the two germline ends. Per the germline V gene, CDR1 is MGHDK and CDR2 is SYGVNS. CDR3 in amino acids: CASSDLLNTIYF. The CDR3 DNA reads as TGTGCCAGCAGTGACCTCCTAAACACCATATATTTT.

In nucleotides, the CDR3 is TGCGCCAGCAGCTTGGATCGGGGGTTGGGCTACACCTTC. It translates to CASSLDRGLGYTF. The rearrangement links TRBV5-1 to TRBJ1-2; possibly TRBD1 for D (5 bases). This CDR3 spans 13 amino acids. V lost 0 bases and J 8 bases, leaving 11 bases between the germline ends. CDR1 and CDR2 (germline): SGHRS, YFSETQ.

The chain combines TRBV9 with TRBJ1-2; TRBD1 aligns across 9 bases. Germline CDR1 is SGDLS and CDR2 is YYNGEE. The CDR3 is made up of 16 amino acids. The trim removed 0 bases at V and 4 bases at J, leaving 7 bases unmatched. CDR3 sequence reads: CASSVGGGTGSYGYTF. The CDR3 DNA is TGTGCCAGCAGCGTAGGCGGGGGGACAGGGAGCTATGGCTACACCTTC.

The chain recombines TRBV6-5 with TRBJ1-2; 7 bases line up with TRBD1. Germline trimming cut 5 bases from V and 4 bases from J; bases unmatched to any gene: 10. The CDR3 totals 15 residues. The germline V gene has CDR1 MNHEY and CDR2 SVGAGI. The CDR3 DNA is TGTGCCAGCAGTACCGGGAACAGGGGTTTCTATGGCTACACCTTC. This sequence encodes CASSTGNRGFYGYTF.